Below, 31 T cell receptor beta chains from the same sample are listed, as sequenced in a study of identical twins. TCRdb re-derived calls from the 5' RACE reads in MiXCR, one entry per CDR3 protein. The sample includes 500,000 to 650,000 distinct CDR3 sequences, just over 7% of them seen just once. In addition, the sample was reused for a study of yellow fever vaccine responses in identical twins.

The sample comprised PBMCs. The receptors were sampled from a woman between 18 and 29 years old in good health.

This clonotype showed up many times. The gene calls are TRBV29-1 and TRBJ2-5; 8 bases map to TRBD1. The CDR3 loop spans 12 amino acids. V was pared by 7 bases and J by 4 bases, with 5 bases of the junction left unmatched. Germline CDR1 reads SQVTM; CDR2 reads ANQGSEA. The CDR3, as DNA: TGCAGCGGAAGGACAGGGCTAGAGACCCAGTACTTC. Translating it yields CSGRTGLETQYF.

This clonotype appeared a few times. The V and J genes are TRBV6-1 and TRBJ2-6; D is perhaps TRBD1 or TRBD2 (5 bases each). Germline CDR1 MNHNS, CDR2 SASEGT. The CDR3 extends over 19 amino acids. V lost 6 bases and J 2 bases, leaving 23 bases between the germline ends. CDR3 protein: CASSLPGTKGFPGANVLTF. CDR3 DNA sequence: TGTGCCAGCAGCCTACCCGGGACCAAAGGTTTCCCTGGGGCCAACGTCCTGACTTTC.

The chain combines TRBV29-1 with TRBJ1-1; D is possibly TRBD1 (5 bases). Germline CDR1 SQVTM, CDR2 ANQGSEA. The ends were cut back, 7 bases at V and 4 bases at J, with 19 bases in the middle. This CDR3 has 14 amino acids. CDR3 loop: CSAVRGRFGTEAFF. CDR3 sequence (DNA): TGCAGCGCCGTTCGGGGCCGGTTCGGCACTGAAGCTTTCTTT.

The V gene is TRBV20-1, the J gene TRBJ2-1; D may be TRBD1 (6 bases). Germline CDR1 and CDR2: DFQATT and SNEGSKA (reference sequence). This CDR3 contains 12 residues. The CDR3 DNA follows: TGCAGAGCAATTGGACAGAACAATGAGCAGTTCTTC. Amino acids: CRAIGQNNEQFF.

The chain carries TRBV11-2 and TRBJ2-4, with D perhaps TRBD1 or TRBD2 (5 bases each). Germline V gene data show CDR1 as SGHAT and CDR2 as FQNNGV. CDR3 length: 15 residues. Between the trimmed V and J ends, which lost 7 bases and 4 bases, there was a span of 17 bases. CDR3 sequence: CASTSYNEGKNIQYF. In DNA, the CDR3 is TGTGCCAGCACCTCGTATAACGAGGGGAAAAACATTCAGTACTTC.

This clonotype was seen a handful of times. The rearrangement links TRBV25-1 to TRBJ2-5; no clear D. The CDR3 runs 14 residues. Trimming took off 3 bases at V and 1 base at J, with 9 bases between the two ends. The germline V gene encodes CDR1 MGHDK and CDR2 SYGVNS. The chain's CDR3 is CASSDPGLQETQYF. CDR3 DNA sequence: TGTGCCAGCAGTGACCCCGGGCTCCAAGAGACCCAGTACTTC.

This clonotype came up many times. The chain is built from TRBV28 and TRBJ1-3; possibly TRBD1 for D (6 bases). Germline CDR1 MDHEN, CDR2 SYDVKM. Trimming took off 6 bases at V and 6 bases at J, with 12 bases between the two ends. The CDR3 loop spans 13 amino acids. The CDR3 nucleotides are TGTGCCAGCAGGCCCACAGGGTTAAACACCATATATTTT. It codes for CASRPTGLNTIYF.

V is TRBV7-2 and J is TRBJ1-2; the D gene is possibly TRBD1 (6 bases). V was cut by 5 bases and J by 0 bases, with 19 bases left in between. The CDR3 length is 17 residues. The V gene's germline CDR1 is SGHTA and CDR2 FQGNSA. The CDR3 DNA sequence: TGTGCCAGCAGCCTCAACACGGGGGCGACGACTAACTATGGCTACACCTTC. Translating gives CASSLNTGATTNYGYTF. Variable domain in full (rest from reference TRBV7-2 and TRBJ1-2): GAGVSQSPSNKVTEKGKDVELRCDPISGHTALYWYRQSLGQGLEFLIYFQGNSAPDKSGLPSDRFSAERTGGSVSTLTIQRTQQEDSAVYLCASSLNTGATTNYGYTFGSGTRLTVV.

This clonotype was observed a few times. For the CDR3, the DNA is TGTGCCAGCAGCCTGTCTAATTACGAGCAGTACGTC. This translates into CASSLSNYEQYV. The chain employs TRBV7-9 and TRBJ2-7; D gene ambiguous. Between the trimmed V and J ends, which lost 5 bases and 4 bases, there was a span of 9 bases. The CDR3 loop spans 12 amino acids. The germline V gene encodes CDR1 SEHNR and CDR2 FQNEAQ (reference sequence).

The chain is built from TRBV5-1 and TRBJ1-3; weak D call: TRBD1 (5 bases). The length of the CDR3 is 15 residues. Per germline, CDR1 SGHRS and CDR2 YFSETQ. V shed 0 bases and J shed 2 bases, with 9 bases lying between them. As DNA, the CDR3 is TGCGCCAGCAGCTTGGGGCCAGGGACTGGAAACACCATATATTTT. Protein: CASSLGPGTGNTIYF.

This clonotype was recorded many times. This chain links TRBV5-1 with TRBJ2-1; TRBD2 matches at 11 bases. Losses at the gene ends were 4 bases for V and 7 bases for J; bases not matched to a gene: 10. The CDR3 contains 16 residues. Per germline, CDR1 SGHRS and CDR2 YFSETQ. CDR3 sequence: CASSTRLAGGLNEQFF. CDR3 DNA: TGCGCCAGCAGCACCCGGCTAGCGGGGGGATTAAATGAGCAGTTCTTC.

V and J are TRBV5-1 and TRBJ1-2, with a tentative D call TRBD1 (6 bases). The germline V and J ends were trimmed by 5 bases and 3 bases, with 14 bases remaining between them. Germline-derived CDR1 and CDR2 are SGHRS and YFSETQ. The CDR3 sequence is 14 residues long. The CDR3 region has the DNA TGCGCCAGCAGATCGGGGGCAGAGGACTATGGCTACACCTTC. Protein product: CASRSGAEDYGYTF.

This clonotype showed up many times. V is TRBV5-1 and J is TRBJ2-3; D unresolved. The CDR3 sequence is 15 residues long. CDR1 and CDR2 from the germline V gene are SGHRS and YFSETQ. Trimming took 4 bases from V and 2 from J, leaving 14 bases between them. CDR3 DNA sequence: TGCGCCAGCAGCCCGTGGATTGGAGACACAGATACGCAGTATTTT. This translates into CASSPWIGDTDTQYF.

This clonotype was seen more than once but under ten times. The chain joins TRBV20-1 to TRBJ2-3; 10 bases align to TRBD2. Losses at the gene ends were 6 bases for V and 1 base for J; bases not matched to a gene: 16. Germline V gene data show CDR1 as DFQATT and CDR2 as SNEGSKA (reference sequence). The CDR3 loop spans 18 amino acids. The CDR3 protein is CSAPWASGSFSGTDTQYF. CDR3 in DNA: TGCAGTGCCCCTTGGGCTAGCGGGAGTTTTTCGGGCACAGATACGCAGTATTTT.

This chain links TRBV5-1 with TRBJ2-5; maybe TRBD1 (7 bases). CDR3 length equals 14 residues. V lost 4 bases to trimming and J lost 0 bases, with 10 bases between them. Per the germline V gene, CDR1 is SGHRS and CDR2 is YFSETQ. CDR3 DNA: TGCGCCAGCAGCGGCGGGACAGACCAAGAGACCCAGTACTTC. Translation: CASSGGTDQETQYF.

The J gene is TRBJ1-1, the V gene TRBV20-1, with 9 bases lining up with TRBD1. Germline-derived CDR1 and CDR2 are DFQATT and SNEGSKA (reference sequence). The V segment lost 6 bases and the J segment 3 bases; nucleotides outside the gene matches: 8. This CDR3 spans 14 amino acids. The CDR3 DNA follows: TGCAGTGCAACGGACAGGGGTTCTGACACTGAAGCTTTCTTT. It translates to CSATDRGSDTEAFF.

This clonotype came up many times. The rearrangement uses TRBV29-1 and TRBJ2-3; tentative D call: TRBD1 (5 bases). This CDR3 has 14 residues. The V gene lost 2 bases and the J gene lost 6 bases, with 15 bases spanning the gap. Germline assignment: CDR1 SQVTM and CDR2 ANQGSEA. In DNA form, the CDR3 reads TGCAGCGTTGAACCCTACGACAGTTTTGATACGCAGTATTTT. Residues: CSVEPYDSFDTQYF.

The chain links TRBV7-9 to TRBJ2-1, with TRBD1 matching over 7 bases. Germline trimming cut 1 base from V and 2 bases from J; bases unmatched to any gene: 8. Germline V gives CDR1 SEHNR, CDR2 FQNEAQ (reference sequence). The CDR3 is made up of 17 amino acids. CDR3 region: CASSLEWTGVPYNEQFF. The CDR3 DNA sequence: TGTGCCAGCAGCTTAGAGTGGACAGGCGTACCCTACAATGAGCAGTTCTTC.

This clonotype rates as medium-sized (0.01 to 0.1%). The chain links TRBV7-2 to TRBJ2-7, with no clear D. The CDR3 spans 16 residues. In germline, CDR1 is SGHTA, CDR2 FQGNSA. Deletions cut 1 base from V and 3 bases from J, with 16 bases between. CDR3 loop: CASSLVPEPGVYEQYF. DNA of the CDR3: TGTGCCAGCAGCTTAGTTCCGGAACCTGGGGTCTACGAGCAGTACTTC. Drawing the rest from reference TRBV7-2 and TRBJ2-7, the complete variable domain is GAGVSQSPSNKVTEKGKDVELRCDPISGHTALYWYRQSLGQGLEFLIYFQGNSAPDKSGLPSDRFSAERTGGSVSTLTIQRTQQEDSAVYLCASSLVPEPGVYEQYFGPGTRLTVT.

The chain links TRBV9 to TRBJ2-7, with D tentatively TRBD1 (6 bases). The CDR3 is 15 amino acids. CDR1 and CDR2 (germline): SGDLS, YYNGEE. Trimming cost V 3 bases and J 6 bases, with 19 bases left between them. CDR3 bases: TGTGCCAGCAGCGATGGGACATGGACCGACGGCGAGCAGTACTTC. Its translation is CASSDGTWTDGEQYF.

This rearrangement joins TRBV6-1 to TRBJ2-5; 8 nucleotides line up with TRBD1. V was clipped by 0 bases and J by 0 bases; unmatched bases: 6. Germline V gene sequence: CDR1 MNHNS, CDR2 SASEGT. This CDR3 spans 17 amino acids. The CDR3 spells CASSEAGTGWYQETQYF. The CDR3 bases are TGTGCCAGCAGTGAAGCCGGGACAGGCTGGTACCAAGAGACCCAGTACTTC.

This chain uses TRBV5-1 with TRBJ2-2, with 7 bases fitting TRBD2. The CDR3 consists of 17 residues. V trimming: 1 base; J trimming: 7 bases; junction bases outside the gene matches: 13. Germline V gene lookup returns CDR1 SGHRS and CDR2 YFSETQ. CDR3 DNA: TGCGCCAGCAGCTTGTTTCTCTGGGAGCGGGGCAACGGGGAGCTGTTTTTT. Translation gives CASSLFLWERGNGELFF.

This clonotype has only a few counts. The chain couples TRBV18 to TRBJ2-7; TRBD1 is a possible D gene (5 bases). The germline V gene has CDR1 KGHSH and CDR2 LQKENI. V was shortened by 2 bases and J by 0 bases, with 8 bases between the two germline ends. The CDR3 runs 14 residues. For the CDR3, the DNA is TGTGCCAGCTCACCAGACAGCTACTCCTACGAGCAGTACTTC. Protein product: CASSPDSYSYEQYF.

This clonotype was found many times. The V call is TRBV28, the J call TRBJ1-2; 7 bases align to TRBD1. The CDR3 runs to 18 residues. The germline V gene encodes CDR1 MDHEN and CDR2 SYDVKM. J lost 5 bases, V lost 4 bases, and 19 bases had no gene match. CDR3 sequence: CASSSGTTTEGAGYGYTF. CDR3 coding DNA: TGTGCCAGCAGTTCTGGAACAACTACGGAGGGGGCGGGGTATGGCTACACCTTC.

The rearrangement uses TRBV7-8 and TRBJ1-2, with 9 bases aligning to TRBD1. V shed 5 bases, J shed 4 bases, and the junction held 8 bases outside the gene matches. The CDR3 contains 15 residues. Germline lookup yields CDR1 SGHVS and CDR2 FQNEAQ. The CDR3 coding sequence is TGTGCCAGCAGCGGGACCGTGACAGGGGGCTATGGCTACACCTTC. Amino acids: CASSGTVTGGYGYTF.

This clonotype has at least ten counts. The chain combines TRBV3-1 with TRBJ2-1; D remains ambiguous. The germline V gene encodes CDR1 LGHDT and CDR2 YNNKEL (reference sequence). The CDR3 sequence is 16 residues long. Trimming took off 2 bases at V and 3 bases at J, with 14 bases between the two ends. The DNA for the CDR3 is TGTGCCAGCAGCCAAATTGCCACCCTTAGCTACAATGAGCAGTTCTTC. It encodes CASSQIATLSYNEQFF.

V and J are TRBV20-1 and TRBJ2-7; TRBD2 might be the D (5 bases). V was cut by 1 base and J by 2 bases, with 12 bases left in between. Germline V gene sequence: CDR1 DFQATT, CDR2 SNEGSKA (reference sequence). This CDR3 has 14 amino acids. The CDR3 loop reads CSARGGAETYEQYV. DNA of the CDR3: TGCAGTGCTAGAGGGGGAGCAGAGACCTACGAGCAGTACGTC.

This clonotype showed up many times. The chain recombines TRBV6-5 with TRBJ2-5; D perhaps matches TRBD2 (7 bases). V shed 8 bases and J shed 5 bases, with 12 bases lying between them. The CDR3 covers 12 residues. From germline, CDR1 is MNHEY and CDR2 SVGAGI. In nucleotides, the CDR3 is TGTGCCAGCGGGGGGGCGGGGGAGACCCAGTACTTC. Its protein product is CASGGAGETQYF.

A single count supports this clonotype. This chain connects TRBV7-3 to TRBJ2-3; 10 positions agree with TRBD2. Germline lookup yields CDR1 SGHTA and CDR2 FQGTGA. This CDR3 contains 19 residues. The ends lost 10 bases at V and 5 bases at J; junction bases unmatched: 24. The CDR3 nucleotides are TGTGCCATCAGTTTGGGGCTAGCGGGAGTCGGAGGGTATGGAGATACGCAGTATTTT. Amino acids: CAISLGLAGVGGYGDTQYF.

Of note for this clonotype: Just one base apart from a much larger clone, this may be a read error. The chain couples TRBV2 to TRBJ2-1; 8 nucleotides align to TRBD2. The CDR3 spans 13 residues. Per germline, CDR1 SNHLY and CDR2 FYNNEI. CDR3 coding DNA: TGTACCAGCAGTGCCCCGGGGGGGAATGAGCAGTTCTTC. This sequence encodes CTSSAPGGNEQFF.

In this sample, this clonotype turned up a few times. The V gene is TRBV11-2, the J gene TRBJ2-3; 7 bases are a match to TRBD1. CDR3 size: 17 residues. V was pared by 6 bases and J by 7 bases, with 19 bases of the junction left unmatched. CDR1 is SGHAT, CDR2 FQNNGV, per germline. The CDR3 sequence is CASRLNPGTDPMNTQYF. The CDR3 DNA follows: TGTGCCAGCAGATTAAACCCCGGGACAGACCCCATGAATACGCAGTATTTT.